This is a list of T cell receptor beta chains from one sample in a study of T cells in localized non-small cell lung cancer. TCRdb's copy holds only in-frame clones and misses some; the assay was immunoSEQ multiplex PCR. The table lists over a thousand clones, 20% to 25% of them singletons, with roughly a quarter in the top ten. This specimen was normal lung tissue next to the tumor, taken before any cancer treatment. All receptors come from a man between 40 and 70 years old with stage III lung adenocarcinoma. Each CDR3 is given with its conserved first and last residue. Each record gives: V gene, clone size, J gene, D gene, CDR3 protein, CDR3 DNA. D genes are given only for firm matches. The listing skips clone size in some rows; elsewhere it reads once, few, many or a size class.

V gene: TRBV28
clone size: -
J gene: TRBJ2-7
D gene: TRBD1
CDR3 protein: CASSDRGGIYEQYF
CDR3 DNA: TGTGCCAGCAGTGACAGGGGGGGAATCTACGAGCAGTACTTC

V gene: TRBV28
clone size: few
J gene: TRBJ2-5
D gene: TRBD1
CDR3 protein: CASSLTGMRETQYF
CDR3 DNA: TGTGCCAGCAGTTTGACAGGGATGAGGGAGACCCAGTACTTC

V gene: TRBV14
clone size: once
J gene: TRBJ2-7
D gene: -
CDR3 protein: CASSQGNYYEQYF
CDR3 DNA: TGTGCCAGCAGCCAAGGAAACTACTACGAGCAGTACTTC

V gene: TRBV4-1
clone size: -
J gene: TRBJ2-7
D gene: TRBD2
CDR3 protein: CASSPSSGANSYEQYF
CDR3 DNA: TGCGCCAGCAGCCCCTCCAGCGGGGCGAATTCCTACGAGCAGTACTTC

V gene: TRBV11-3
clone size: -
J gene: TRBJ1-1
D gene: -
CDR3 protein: CASSPHQMNTEAFF
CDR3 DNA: TGTGCCAGCAGCCCCCATCAGATGAACACTGAAGCTTTCTTT

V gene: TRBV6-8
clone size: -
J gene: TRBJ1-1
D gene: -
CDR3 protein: CASSYSPGGDTEAFF
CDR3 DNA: TGTGCCAGCAGTTACTCCCCCGGAGGAGACACTGAAGCTTTCTTT

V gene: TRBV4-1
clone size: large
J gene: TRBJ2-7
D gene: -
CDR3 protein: CASSQDEGQGRYEQYF
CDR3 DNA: TGCGCCAGCAGCCAAGATGAGGGGCAGGGGCGATACGAGCAGTACTTC

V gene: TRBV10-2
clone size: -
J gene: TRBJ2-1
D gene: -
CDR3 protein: CASSSQGGHEQFF
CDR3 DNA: TGCGCCAGCAGCAGCCAGGGAGGCCATGAGCAGTTCTTC

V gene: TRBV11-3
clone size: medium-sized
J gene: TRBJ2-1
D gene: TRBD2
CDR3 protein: CASSLASGRYNEQFF
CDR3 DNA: TGTGCCAGCAGCTTGGCTAGCGGGAGGTACAATGAGCAGTTCTTC

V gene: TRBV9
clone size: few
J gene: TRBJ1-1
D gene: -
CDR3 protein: CASSGQMAPEAFF
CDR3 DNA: TGTGCCAGCAGTGGACAGATGGCGCCTGAAGCTTTCTTT

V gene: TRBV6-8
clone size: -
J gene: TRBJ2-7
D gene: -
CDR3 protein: CASTSDGSYEQYF
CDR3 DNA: TGTGCCAGCACCTCCGACGGTTCCTACGAGCAGTACTTC

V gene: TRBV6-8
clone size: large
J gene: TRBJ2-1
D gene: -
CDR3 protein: CASSYDPGQNEQFF
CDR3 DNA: TGTGCCAGCAGTTACGACCCGGGCCAGAATGAGCAGTTCTTC

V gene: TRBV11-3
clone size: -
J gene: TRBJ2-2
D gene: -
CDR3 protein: CASSYGGRSTGELFF
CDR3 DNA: TGTGCCAGCAGCTATGGGGGGCGAAGCACCGGGGAGCTGTTTTTT

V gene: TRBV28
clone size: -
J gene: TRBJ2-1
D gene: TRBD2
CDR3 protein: CASLRQYGRPEQFF
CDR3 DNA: TGTGCCAGTCTCAGACAGTACGGGAGGCCTGAGCAGTTCTTC

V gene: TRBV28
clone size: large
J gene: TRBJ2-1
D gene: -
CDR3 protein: CASRAPSLNEQFF
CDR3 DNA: TGTGCCAGCAGGGCTCCCAGCCTCAATGAGCAGTTCTTC

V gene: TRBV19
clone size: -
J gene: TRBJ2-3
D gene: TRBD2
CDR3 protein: CASSSTSGGITDTQYF
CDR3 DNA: TGTGCCAGTAGTTCCACTAGCGGGGGAATCACAGATACGCAGTATTTT

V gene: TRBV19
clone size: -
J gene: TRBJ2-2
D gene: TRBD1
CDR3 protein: CASSTGQGWTGELFF
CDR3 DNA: TGTGCCAGTAGTACCGGACAGGGATGGACCGGGGAGCTGTTTTTT

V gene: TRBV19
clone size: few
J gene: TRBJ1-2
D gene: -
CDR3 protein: CASIQDDSNYGYTF
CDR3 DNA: TGTGCCAGTATCCAAGACGATTCTAACTATGGCTACACCTTC

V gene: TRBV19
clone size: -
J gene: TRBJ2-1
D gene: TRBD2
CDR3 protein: CATHGGSRNEQFF
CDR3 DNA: TGTGCCACCCACGGGGGGTCTCGGAATGAGCAGTTCTTC

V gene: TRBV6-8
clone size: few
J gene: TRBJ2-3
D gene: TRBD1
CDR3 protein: CASSWGQGGTDTQYF
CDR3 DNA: TGTGCCAGCAGTTGGGGACAGGGTGGGACAGATACGCAGTATTTT

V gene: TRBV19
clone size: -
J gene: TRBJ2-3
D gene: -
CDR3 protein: CASSIRRMTGYTQYF
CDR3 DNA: TGTGCCAGTAGTATACGCCGGATGACGGGGTATACGCAGTATTTT

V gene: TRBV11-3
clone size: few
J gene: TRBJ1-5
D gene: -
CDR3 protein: CASSLGSGVQPQHF
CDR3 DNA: TGTGCCAGCAGCTTAGGGTCGGGGGTTCAGCCCCAGCATTTT

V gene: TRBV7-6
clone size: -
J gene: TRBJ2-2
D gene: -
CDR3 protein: CASSRGSTSNTGELFF
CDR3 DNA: TGTGCCAGCAGCCGGGGGAGTACCTCGAACACCGGGGAGCTGTTTTTT

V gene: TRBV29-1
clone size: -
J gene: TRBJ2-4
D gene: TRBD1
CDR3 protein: CSVEDGGQGVNIQYF
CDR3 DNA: TGCAGCGTTGAAGATGGGGGACAGGGGGTAAACATTCAGTACTTC

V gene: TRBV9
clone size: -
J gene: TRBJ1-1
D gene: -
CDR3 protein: CASSVGAGTMNTEAFF
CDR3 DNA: TGTGCCAGCAGCGTAGGGGCAGGTACCATGAACACTGAAGCTTTCTTT

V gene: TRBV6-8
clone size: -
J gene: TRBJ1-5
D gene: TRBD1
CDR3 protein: CASSHRDRVEQPQHF
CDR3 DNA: TGTGCCAGCAGTCACCGGGACAGGGTGGAACAGCCCCAGCATTTT

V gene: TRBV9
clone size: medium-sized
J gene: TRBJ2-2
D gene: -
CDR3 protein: CASSVGGVNTGELFF
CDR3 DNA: TGTGCCAGCAGCGTAGGAGGTGTGAACACCGGGGAGCTGTTTTTT

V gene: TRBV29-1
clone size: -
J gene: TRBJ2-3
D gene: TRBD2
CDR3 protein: CSVGVAGGRSDTQYF
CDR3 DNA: TGCAGCGTTGGCGTAGCGGGAGGGAGGTCAGATACGCAGTATTTT

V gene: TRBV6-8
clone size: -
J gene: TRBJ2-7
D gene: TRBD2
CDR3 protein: CASSEGLAGGLYEQYF
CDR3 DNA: TGTGCCAGCAGTGAGGGACTAGCGGGAGGCCTCTACGAGCAGTACTTC

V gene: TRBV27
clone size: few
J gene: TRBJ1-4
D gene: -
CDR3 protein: CASSSPAPNEKLFF
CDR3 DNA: TGTGCCAGCAGTTCCCCGGCGCCTAATGAAAAACTGTTTTTT

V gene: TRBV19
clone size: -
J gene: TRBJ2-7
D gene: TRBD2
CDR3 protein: CASGRGDYEQYF
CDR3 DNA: TGTGCCAGCGGGAGGGGGGACTACGAGCAGTACTTC

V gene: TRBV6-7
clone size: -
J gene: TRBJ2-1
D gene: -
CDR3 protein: CASRSLDEQFF
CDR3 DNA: TGTGCCAGCAGAAGCCTGGATGAGCAGTTCTTC

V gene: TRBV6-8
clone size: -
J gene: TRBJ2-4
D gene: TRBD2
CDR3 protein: CASSERTSGINIQYF
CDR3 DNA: TGTGCCAGCAGCGAAAGGACTAGCGGGATAAACATTCAGTACTTC

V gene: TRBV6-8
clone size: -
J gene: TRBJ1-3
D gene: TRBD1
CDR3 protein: CAISGGTATGNTIYF
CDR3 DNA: TGTGCCATCAGTGGAGGGACAGCTACTGGAAACACCATATATTTT

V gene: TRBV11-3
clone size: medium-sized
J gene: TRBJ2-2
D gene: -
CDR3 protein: CASSPTLGGEKTGELFF
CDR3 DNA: TGTGCCAGCAGCCCGACTCTGGGTGGGGAAAAAACCGGGGAGCTGTTTTTT

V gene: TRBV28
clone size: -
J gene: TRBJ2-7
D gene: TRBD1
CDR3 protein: CASFAGTGAYEQYF
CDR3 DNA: TGTGCCAGCTTCGCCGGGACAGGGGCCTACGAGCAGTACTTC

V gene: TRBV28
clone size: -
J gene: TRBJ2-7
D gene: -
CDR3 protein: CASSPRVSGRAEQYF
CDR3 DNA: TGTGCCAGCAGTCCAAGGGTTTCGGGTAGGGCCGAGCAGTACTTC